This T cell receptor beta chain came from a study of blood T cell repertoires in COVID-19. The overall study: From the United States, Italy and Spain came samples of acute and convalescent COVID-19.

Measured with immunoSEQ multiplex PCR; TCRdb has only the in-frame clones, and not every one. The table lists 240,000 or so clones, about four fifths of them singletons. The length of the CDR3 is 15 residues. V was shortened by 7 bases and J by 7 bases, with 19 bases between the two germline ends. Germline CDR1 is SNHLY and CDR2 is FYNNEI. The clonotype was recovered from a woman at least 80 years old with acute or convalescent COVID-19. The sample consisted of peripheral blood. The chain recombines TRBV2 with TRBJ1-4; D possibly corresponds to TRBD1 (6 bases). The CDR3 loop reads CASTIIRGAVEKLFF. The CDR3 DNA is TGTGCCAGCACCATTATTCGGGGGGCGGTTGAAAAACTGTTTTTT.